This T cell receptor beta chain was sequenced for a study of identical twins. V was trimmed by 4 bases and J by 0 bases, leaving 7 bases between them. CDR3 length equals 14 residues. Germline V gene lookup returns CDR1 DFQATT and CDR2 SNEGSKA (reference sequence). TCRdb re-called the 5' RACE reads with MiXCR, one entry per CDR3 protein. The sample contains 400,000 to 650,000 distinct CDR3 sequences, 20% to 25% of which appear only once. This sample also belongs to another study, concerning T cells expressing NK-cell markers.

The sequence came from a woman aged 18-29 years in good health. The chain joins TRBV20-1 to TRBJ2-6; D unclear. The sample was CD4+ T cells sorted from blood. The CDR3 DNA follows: TGCAGTGCTACATTCGACTCTGGGGCCAACGTCCTGACTTTC. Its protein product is CSATFDSGANVLTF.